These 16 T cell receptor beta chains share one sample of origin, sequenced in a study of T cells in localized non-small cell lung cancer. TCRdb's copy holds only in-frame clones and misses some; the assay was immunoSEQ multiplex PCR. The sample has about 20,000 clones, over 85% seen once; the top ten hold approximately 7%. Here the sequenced sample was peripheral blood, taken before any cancer treatment. The origin of the receptors is a male donor older than 55 with stage I squamous cell lung carcinoma.

The V gene is TRBV5-1, the J gene TRBJ1-5; no reliable D call. The ends were cut back, 4 bases at V and 0 bases at J, with 11 bases in the middle. From germline, CDR1 is SGHRS and CDR2 YFSETQ. CDR3 length: 15 amino acids. CDR3 DNA sequence: TGCGCCAGCAGCCCTGGACCTTTTAGCAATCAGCCCCAGCATTTT. This gives the protein CASSPGPFSNQPQHF.

This chain joins TRBV7-8 and TRBJ1-1, with D tentatively TRBD1 (5 bases). The CDR3 is 14 residues long. Germline CDR1 and CDR2: SGHVS and FQNEAQ. The V gene lost 4 bases and the J gene lost 3 bases, with 12 bases spanning the gap. The CDR3 loop reads CASSSTLRDTEAFF. The CDR3 DNA follows: TGTGCCAGCAGCTCCACCCTCAGGGACACTGAAGCTTTCTTT.

The chain recombines TRBV14 with TRBJ1-1, with a weak D call TRBD1 (5 bases). This CDR3 contains 15 residues. Germline V lookup: CDR1 SGHDN, CDR2 FVKESK. V lost 3 bases and J 2 bases, leaving 13 bases between the germline ends. As DNA, the CDR3 is TGTGCCAGCAGCCACGGGGGAAAAGGAAACACTGAAGCTTTCTTT. Translation gives CASSHGGKGNTEAFF.

This rearrangement joins TRBV19 to TRBJ2-3; D not resolved. The CDR3 consists of 13 residues. Trimming shortened V by 5 bases and J by 0 bases, and 6 bases separated the two germline ends. The germline V gene encodes CDR1 LNHDA and CDR2 SQIVND (reference sequence). As DNA, the CDR3 is TGTGCCAGTAGTTCACAAAGCACAGATACGCAGTATTTT. It codes for CASSSQSTDTQYF.

The chain recombines TRBV18 with TRBJ1-2, with a possible D match to TRBD1 (6 bases). This CDR3 comprises 16 residues. V dropped 2 bases and J dropped 8 bases, with 21 bases sitting between them. Germline lookup yields CDR1 KGHSH and CDR2 LQKENI. CDR3 amino acids: CASSPVETGLLGGYTF. For the CDR3, the DNA is TGTGCCAGCTCACCAGTCGAGACAGGACTCTTGGGGGGCTACACCTTC.

The CDR3 spells CASSMGLAGGHGLETQYF. The CDR3 region has the DNA TGTGCCAGTAGTATGGGGCTAGCGGGGGGCCATGGTTTGGAGACCCAGTACTTC. The chain uses TRBV19 and TRBJ2-5; 11 positions match TRBD2. CDR3 size: 18 residues. The germline gives CDR1 LNHDA, CDR2 SQIVND (reference sequence). Losses at the gene ends were 3 bases for V and 5 bases for J; bases not matched to a gene: 14.

CDR3 region: CASTGQGSHEQYF. The CDR3 DNA is TGTGCCAGCACGGGACAGGGGTCCCACGAGCAGTACTTC. V gene TRBV25-1 combines with J gene TRBJ2-7; 10 bases align to TRBD1. The CDR3 is 13 amino acids. Germline loops: CDR1 MGHDK, CDR2 SYGVNS. Trimming removed 7 bases from V and 5 bases from J; junction bases left unmatched: 5.

The rearrangement links TRBV5-1 to TRBJ2-7; D is possibly TRBD1 (5 bases). V dropped 0 bases and J dropped 2 bases, with 15 bases sitting between them. Germline V lookup: CDR1 SGHRS, CDR2 YFSETQ. This CDR3 has 16 amino acids. The chain's CDR3 is CASSLAPGPSPYEQYF. The CDR3 nucleotides are TGCGCCAGCAGCTTGGCCCCAGGGCCTTCCCCCTACGAGCAGTACTTC. The full variable domain, its missing parts supplied by reference TRBV5-1 and TRBJ2-7, is KAGVTQTPRYLIKTRGQQVTLSCSPISGHRSVSWYQQTPGQGLQFLFEYFSETQRNKGNFPGRFSGRQFSNSRSEMNVSTLELGDSALYLCASSLAPGPSPYEQYFGPGTRLTVT.

This sequence joins TRBV21-1 and TRBJ1-6; TRBD1 reflects the table's D call only, with no check against the DNA. TRBV21-1 is a pseudogene segment. The CDR3 consists of 14 residues. The CDR3 loop is CASDAGEYNSPLHF. For the CDR3, the DNA is TGTGCCAGCGATGCAGGGGAATATAATTCACCCCTCCACTTT.

This chain joins TRBV28 and TRBJ2-5, with D perhaps TRBD1 (7 bases). CDR1 is MDHEN, CDR2 SYDVKM, per germline. The ends were cut back, 3 bases at V and 1 base at J, with 21 bases in the middle. The CDR3 runs to 18 residues. In nucleotides, the CDR3 is TGTGCCAGCAGTTTTCTGCTAAACAGGGGAGGAGGCCAAGAGACCCAGTACTTC. Translated: CASSFLLNRGGGQETQYF.

The chain is built from TRBV5-1 and TRBJ2-7; 7 nucleotides match TRBD1. Germline CDR1 and CDR2: SGHRS and YFSETQ. Trimming at V came to 4 bases and at J to 2 bases, leaving 12 bases not matched to a gene. The CDR3 is 16 residues long. CDR3 loop: CASSQSPGTEPYEQYF. The CDR3 DNA sequence: TGCGCCAGCAGCCAGAGTCCCGGGACAGAACCCTACGAGCAGTACTTC.

This chain's CDR3 is CASSYRAGGPYNEQFF. CDR3 DNA sequence: TGTGCCAGCAGTTATAGAGCGGGGGGGCCCTACAATGAGCAGTTCTTC. The J gene is TRBJ2-1, the V gene TRBV27; 10 nucleotides line up with TRBD2. The CDR3 totals 16 residues. CDR1 and CDR2 (germline): MNHEY, SMNVEV (reference sequence). V dropped 4 bases and J dropped 2; count of bases not matched to a gene: 5.

The rearrangement uses TRBV10-1 and TRBJ2-2, with TRBD1 matching over 7 bases. Trimming took 11 bases from V and 5 from J; bases not matched to a gene: 11. This CDR3 comprises 14 residues. The V gene's germline CDR1 is WNHNN and CDR2 SYGVQD (reference sequence). The CDR3, as DNA: TGCGCCGGTCAAACGGGACAGTTAACCGGGGAGCTGTTTTTT. Translation gives CAGQTGQLTGELFF.

The rearrangement uses TRBV6-1 and TRBJ1-5, with D hard to call. From germline, CDR1 is MNHNS and CDR2 SASEGT. The CDR3 spans 16 residues. V was pared by 2 bases and J by 0 bases, with 11 bases between. The CDR3 region has the DNA TGTGCCAGCAGTGAAACTCGGACGGCTAGCAATCAGCCCCAGCATTTT. Protein product: CASSETRTASNQPQHF.

To note about this clone: The same CDR3 is also encoded by other DNA sequences in this sample. The chain employs TRBV6-5 and TRBJ2-1; 8 bases agree with TRBD1. The germline gives CDR1 MNHEY, CDR2 SVGAGI. After removal of 6 bases from V and 2 bases from J, the junction contained 6 bases not matched to a gene. CDR3 size: 15 residues. CDR3 in amino acids: CASRTSGGAYNEQFF. The DNA of the CDR3 is TGTGCCAGCAGGACCTCAGGGGGCGCCTACAATGAGCAGTTCTTC.

The CDR3 nucleotides read TGTGCCAGCAGCTCTCGGGCCGGAAACACCATATATTTT. Protein: CASSSRAGNTIYF. The chain employs TRBV7-3 and TRBJ1-3; D is unclear. The germline CDR1 and CDR2 sequences are SGHTA and FQGTGA. The CDR3 consists of 13 residues. The germline V and J ends were trimmed by 4 bases and 4 bases, with 8 bases remaining between them.